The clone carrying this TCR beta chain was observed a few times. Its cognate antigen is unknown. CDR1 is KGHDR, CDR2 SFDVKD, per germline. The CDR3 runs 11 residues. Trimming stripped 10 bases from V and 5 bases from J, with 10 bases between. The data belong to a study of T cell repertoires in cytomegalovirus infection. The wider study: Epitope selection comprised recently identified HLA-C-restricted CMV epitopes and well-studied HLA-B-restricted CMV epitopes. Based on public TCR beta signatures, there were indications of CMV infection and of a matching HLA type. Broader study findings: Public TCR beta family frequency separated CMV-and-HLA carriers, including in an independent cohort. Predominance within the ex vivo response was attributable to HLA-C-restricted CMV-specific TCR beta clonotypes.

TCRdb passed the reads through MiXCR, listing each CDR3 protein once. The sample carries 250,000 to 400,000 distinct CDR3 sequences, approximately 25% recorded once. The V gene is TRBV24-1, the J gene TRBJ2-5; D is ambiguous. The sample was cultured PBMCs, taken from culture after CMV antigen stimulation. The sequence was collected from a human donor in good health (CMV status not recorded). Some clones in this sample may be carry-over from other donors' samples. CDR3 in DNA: TGTGCCACTTCACTCCAGGAGACCCAGTACTTC. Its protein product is CATSLQETQYF.